The sequence of this T cell receptor (beta chain) was determined in a study of T cell repertoires in cytomegalovirus infection. Study in general: Matching HLA type and CMV infection were both indicated by public TCR beta signatures.

One entry per CDR3 protein, called by TCRdb with MiXCR from the reads. The sample has 750,000 to 950,000 distinct CDR3 sequences, 29% seen once. General study points: There were HLA-C-restricted CMV-specific TCR beta clonotypes dominating the ex vivo response.

This clonotype was recorded a few times. Antigen: not known. V lost 6 bases and J lost 6, with 20 bases in between. Germline loops: CDR1 MNHEY, CDR2 SMNVEV (reference sequence). CDR3 size: 15 residues. The V call is TRBV27, the J call TRBJ1-1; the D gene is possibly TRBD1 (5 bases). The sequences come from cultured CD8+ T cells from PBMCs, collected from culture after CMV antigen stimulation. The TCR was taken from a human donor in good health (CMV status not recorded). Some clones in this sample may be carry-over from other donors' samples. In nucleotides, the CDR3 is TGTGCCAGCAGCACTAGTTTGGGGGGTTGGGCTGAAGCTTTCTTT. Translated: CASSTSLGGWAEAFF.